The clone carrying this TCR beta chain was counted only a few times. Its antigen remains unidentified. Expressed TCRB transcripts were sequenced after all isolated RNA was converted to cDNA. The data were produced by immunoSEQ multiplex PCR, yet TCRdb's version contains in-frame clones alone and is incomplete. The sample yields some 350,000 clones, around 9.6% seen once. The entry originates in a study of beta chain features in type 1 diabetes. Findings and limits, study-wide: Shorter TCRB CDR3s, moderately but significantly so, marked every one of the four CD4+ subsets in Type 1 diabetes patients.

The CDR3 has 13 residues. Germline V gene lookup returns CDR1 SGHTA and CDR2 FQGTGA. V was pared by 5 bases and J by 6 bases, with 5 bases of the junction left unmatched. The TCR sequence derives from a man aged 25 to 40 with type 1 diabetes. The rearrangement links TRBV7-3 to TRBJ2-5, with TRBD1 matching over 8 bases. Sequenced: central memory CD4+ T cells from blood. Here the CDR3 DNA reads TGTGCCAGCAGCCCCGGACAGGGCCAGACCCAGTACTTC. It translates to CASSPGQGQTQYF.